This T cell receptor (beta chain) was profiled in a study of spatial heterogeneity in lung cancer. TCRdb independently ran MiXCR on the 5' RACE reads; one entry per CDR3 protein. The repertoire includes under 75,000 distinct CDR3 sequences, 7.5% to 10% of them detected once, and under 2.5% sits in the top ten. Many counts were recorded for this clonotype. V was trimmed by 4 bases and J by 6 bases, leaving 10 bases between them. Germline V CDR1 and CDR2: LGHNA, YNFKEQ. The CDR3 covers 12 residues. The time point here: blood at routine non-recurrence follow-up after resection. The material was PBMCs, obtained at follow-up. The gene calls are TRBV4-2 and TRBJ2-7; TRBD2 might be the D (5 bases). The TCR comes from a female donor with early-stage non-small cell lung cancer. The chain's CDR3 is CASSPNEGEQYF. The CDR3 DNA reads TGTGCCAGCAGCCCGAACGAGGGCGAGCAGTACTTC.